The clone carrying this TCR beta chain is deemed large. One entry per CDR3 protein results from TCRdb running MiXCR on the RT-PCR reads. The data hold approximately 1,000 distinct CDR3 sequences, with approximately 0.43% observed a single time. This sample is part of a study of patients and donors after allogeneic stem cell transplantation. V was shortened by 4 bases and J by 3 bases, with 13 bases between the two germline ends. The CDR3 loop spans 14 amino acids. This chain connects TRBV23-1 to TRBJ2-7, with D uncertain. TRBV23-1 is given ORF status, its function remaining uncertain. The TCR sequence derives from a human donor who was either an allogeneic HSCT recipient or a stem cell or donor lymphocyte infusion donor (not recorded which). It is not recorded whose cells these are; they may come from a transplant donor. Sample: blood, either unsorted or a sorted T cell fraction (not recorded which). The CDR3 reads CASSLGNLNYEQYF. The CDR3 DNA follows: TGCGCCAGCAGTCTGGGTAATCTAAACTACGAGCAGTACTTC.